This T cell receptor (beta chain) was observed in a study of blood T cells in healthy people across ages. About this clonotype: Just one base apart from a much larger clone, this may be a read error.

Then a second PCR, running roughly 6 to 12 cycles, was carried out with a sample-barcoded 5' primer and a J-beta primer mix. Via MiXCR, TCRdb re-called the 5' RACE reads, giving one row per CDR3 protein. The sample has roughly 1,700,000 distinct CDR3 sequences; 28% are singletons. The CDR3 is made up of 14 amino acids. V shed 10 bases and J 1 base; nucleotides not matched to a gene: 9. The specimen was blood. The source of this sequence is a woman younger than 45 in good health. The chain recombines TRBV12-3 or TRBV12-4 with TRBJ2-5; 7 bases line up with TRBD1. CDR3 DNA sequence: TGTGCCAACAGGTCTGACAGGGTCCAAGAGACCCAGTACTTC. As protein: CANRSDRVQETQYF.